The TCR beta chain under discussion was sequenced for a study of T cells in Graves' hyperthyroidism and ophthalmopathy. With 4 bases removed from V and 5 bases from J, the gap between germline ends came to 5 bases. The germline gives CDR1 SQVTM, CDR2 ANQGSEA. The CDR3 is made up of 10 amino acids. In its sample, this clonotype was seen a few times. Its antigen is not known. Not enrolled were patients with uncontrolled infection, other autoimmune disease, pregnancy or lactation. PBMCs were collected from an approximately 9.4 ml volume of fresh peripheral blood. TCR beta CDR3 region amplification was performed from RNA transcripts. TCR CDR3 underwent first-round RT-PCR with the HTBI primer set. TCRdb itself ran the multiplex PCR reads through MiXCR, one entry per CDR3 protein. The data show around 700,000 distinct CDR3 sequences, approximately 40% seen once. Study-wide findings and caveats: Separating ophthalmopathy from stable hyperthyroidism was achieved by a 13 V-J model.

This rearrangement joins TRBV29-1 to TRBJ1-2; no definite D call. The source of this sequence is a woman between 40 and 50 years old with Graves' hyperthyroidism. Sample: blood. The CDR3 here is CSVGGYGYTF. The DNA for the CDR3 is TGCAGCGTTGGAGGGTATGGCTACACCTTC.